The TCR beta chain described here comes from a study of T cells after yellow fever vaccination. Germline CDR1 and CDR2: SGHAT and FQNNGV. Unmatched junction bases numbered 6, after V lost 4 bases and J lost 8 bases. The CDR3 spans 14 residues. Study outcomes and limitations: Boosting was followed by the reappearance of most primary-vaccination clones (approximately 95% CD4, around 91% CD8). A secondary response was less intense yet reached its peak sooner, at day 5 versus 15. High-abundance clonotypes from the bulk population could contaminate FACS-sorted repertoires. Researchers noted that a small share of clonotypes showed up in both CD4 and CD8 compartments.

TCRdb passed the 5' RACE reads through MiXCR, listing each CDR3 protein once. This repertoire shows 200,000 to 250,000 distinct CDR3 sequences, 6.9% found once; its top ten account for 0.65% to 0.9%. This clonotype was counted between two and nine times. The antigen remains undetermined. The rearrangement links TRBV11-2 to TRBJ2-2; the match to TRBD2 covers 8 bases. This receptor was obtained from a man aged 25 to 40 who received the YFV17D yellow fever vaccine. Sequencing used CD4+ T cells sorted from PBMCs, obtained 15 days after the yellow fever booster vaccination. CDR3 sequence: CASSYGGGSGELFF. DNA of the CDR3: TGTGCCAGCAGCTACGGGGGGGGCTCGGGGGAGCTGTTTTTT.